This T cell receptor beta chain is drawn from a study of control samples from healthy donors and cancer patients. Measured with immunoSEQ multiplex PCR; TCRdb has only the in-frame clones, and not every one. This table has tens of thousands of clones, about nine tenths appearing once. Germline CDR1 reads MDHEN; CDR2 reads SYDVKM. The CDR3 extends over 16 amino acids. Trimming cost V 10 bases and J 7 bases, with 26 bases left between them. The TCR sequence derives from a man in his fifties or sixties with colorectal cancer. V gene TRBV28 combines with J gene TRBJ2-1; a weak D match, TRBD1 (5 bases). Sequences were obtained from PBMCs. In DNA, the CDR3 is TGTGCCACCCTCCTCCCGGGTAGGGGTATCGGGAATGAGCAGTTCTTC. Amino acids: CATLLPGRGIGNEQFF.